This T cell receptor (beta chain) came from a study of cytomegalovirus exposure and HLA in healthy donors. The PCR used 60 Vbeta and 13 Jbeta primers. Sequencing used immunoSEQ multiplex PCR; TCRdb keeps in-frame clones, though not all of them. The sample lists about 200,000 clones, 70% to 80% occurring once. The sequence was collected from a male donor in good health and CMV-seropositive. Material: PBMCs.

The CDR3 spells CASICPLIGTPPGSNQPQHF. The CDR3 DNA follows: TGCGCCAGCATTTGCCCTTTGATTGGGACACCCCCCGGGAGCAATCAGCCCCAGCATTTT. This rearrangement joins TRBV10-1 to TRBJ1-5, with a possible D match to TRBD1 (6 bases). CDR1 is WNHNN and CDR2 is SYGVQD in the germline V gene (reference sequence). This CDR3 contains 20 residues. Deletions cut 7 bases from V and 1 base from J, with 29 bases between.